This paragraph reports one T cell receptor beta chain. This entry is derived from a study of blood T cells in healthy people across ages. The CDR3 extends over 13 amino acids. With V trimmed by 6 bases and J by 6 bases, 5 bases remained unmatched. The germline CDR1 and CDR2 sequences are ENHRY and SYGVKD. Together with a sample-barcoded 5' primer, a J-beta primer mix was included in a second PCR lasting about 6 to 11 cycles. TCRdb processed the 5' RACE reads anew with MiXCR; each CDR3 protein has one entry. This table has about 500,000 distinct CDR3 sequences, less than 25% appearing once. The sample was also linked to a second study, of T cells of mothers and their children.

The receptor was isolated from a boy aged 5-17 years in good health. The chain couples TRBV10-3 to TRBJ1-1; 9 nucleotides agree with TRBD1. The sequencing sample was made of blood. In DNA form, the CDR3 reads TGTGCCATCAGGACAGGGGGACGGGCTGAAGCTTTCTTT. Its protein is CAIRTGGRAEAFF.